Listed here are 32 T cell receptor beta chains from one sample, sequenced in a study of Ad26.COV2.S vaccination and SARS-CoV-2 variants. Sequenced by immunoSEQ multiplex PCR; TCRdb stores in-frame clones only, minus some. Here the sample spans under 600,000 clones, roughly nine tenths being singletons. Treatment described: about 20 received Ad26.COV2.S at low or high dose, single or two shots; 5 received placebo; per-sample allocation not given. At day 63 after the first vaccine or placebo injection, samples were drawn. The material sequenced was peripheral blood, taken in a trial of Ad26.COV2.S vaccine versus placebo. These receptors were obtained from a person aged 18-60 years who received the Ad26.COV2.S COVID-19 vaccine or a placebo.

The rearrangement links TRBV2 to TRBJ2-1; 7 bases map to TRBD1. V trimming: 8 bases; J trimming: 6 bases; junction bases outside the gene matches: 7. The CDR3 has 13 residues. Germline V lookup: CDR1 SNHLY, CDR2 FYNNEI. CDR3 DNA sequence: TGTGCCAGCGCCCGGGACAGTTTCAATGAGCAGTTCTTC. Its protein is CASARDSFNEQFF.

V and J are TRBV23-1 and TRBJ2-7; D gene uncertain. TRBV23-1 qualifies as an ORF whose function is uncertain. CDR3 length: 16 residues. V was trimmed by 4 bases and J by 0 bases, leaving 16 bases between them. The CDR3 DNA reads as TGCGCCAGCAGTCCGTCCATTGGATTTTTCTCCTACGAGCAGTACTTC. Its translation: CASSPSIGFFSYEQYF.

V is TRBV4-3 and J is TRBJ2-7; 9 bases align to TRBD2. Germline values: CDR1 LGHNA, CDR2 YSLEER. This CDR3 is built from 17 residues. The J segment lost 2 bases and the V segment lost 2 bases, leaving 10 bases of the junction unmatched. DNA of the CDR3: TGCGCCAGCAGCCAAATGCTAGCGGGGTCCTTGACCTACGAGCAGTACTTC. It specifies CASSQMLAGSLTYEQYF.

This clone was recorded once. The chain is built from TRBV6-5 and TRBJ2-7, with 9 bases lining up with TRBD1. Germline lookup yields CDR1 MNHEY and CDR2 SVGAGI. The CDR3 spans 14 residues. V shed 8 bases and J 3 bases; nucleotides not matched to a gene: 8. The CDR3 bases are TGTGCCAGCCGTCGGGGACAGGGTTTCTACGAGCAGTACTTC. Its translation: CASRRGQGFYEQYF.

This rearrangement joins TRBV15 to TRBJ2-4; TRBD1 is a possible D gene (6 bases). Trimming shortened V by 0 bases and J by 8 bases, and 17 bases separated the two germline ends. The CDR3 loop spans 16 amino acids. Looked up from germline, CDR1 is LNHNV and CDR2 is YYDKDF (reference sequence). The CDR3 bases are TGTGCCACCAGCAGAGATTGGCTACAGGGTAAGGACATTCAGTACTTC. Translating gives CATSRDWLQGKDIQYF.

Here the CDR3 DNA reads TGTGCCATTGACAGGGGTGATGGCTACACCTTC. Translating it yields CAIDRGDGYTF. J is TRBJ1-2 and V is TRBV10-3; TRBD1 matches at 8 bases. J lost 6 bases, V lost 9 bases, and 3 bases had no gene match. The CDR3 consists of 11 residues. CDR1 is ENHRY and CDR2 is SYGVKD in the germline V gene.

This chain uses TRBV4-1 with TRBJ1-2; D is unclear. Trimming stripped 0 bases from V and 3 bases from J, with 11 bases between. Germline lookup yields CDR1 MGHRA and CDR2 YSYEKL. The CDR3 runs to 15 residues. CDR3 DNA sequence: TGCGCCAGCAGCCAAGAAGAAAGGATGGACTATGGCTACACCTTC. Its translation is CASSQEERMDYGYTF.

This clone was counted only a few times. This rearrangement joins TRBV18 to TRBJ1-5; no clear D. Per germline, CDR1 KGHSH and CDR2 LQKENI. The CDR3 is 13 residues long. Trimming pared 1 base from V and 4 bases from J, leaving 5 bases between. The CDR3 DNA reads TGTGCCAGCTCACCACTAGAAAATCAGCCCCAGCATTTT. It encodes CASSPLENQPQHF.

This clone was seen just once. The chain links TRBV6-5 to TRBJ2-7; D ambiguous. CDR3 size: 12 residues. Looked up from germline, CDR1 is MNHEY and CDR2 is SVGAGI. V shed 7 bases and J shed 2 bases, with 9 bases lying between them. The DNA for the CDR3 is TGTGCCAGCAATGGCTACACCTACGAGCAGTACTTC. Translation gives CASNGYTYEQYF.

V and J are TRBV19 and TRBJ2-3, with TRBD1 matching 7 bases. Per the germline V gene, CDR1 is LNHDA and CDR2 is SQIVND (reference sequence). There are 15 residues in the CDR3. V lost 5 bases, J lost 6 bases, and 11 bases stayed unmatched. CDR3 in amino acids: CASSPTGVQADTQYF. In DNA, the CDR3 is TGTGCCAGTAGTCCAACAGGGGTCCAAGCGGATACGCAGTATTTT.

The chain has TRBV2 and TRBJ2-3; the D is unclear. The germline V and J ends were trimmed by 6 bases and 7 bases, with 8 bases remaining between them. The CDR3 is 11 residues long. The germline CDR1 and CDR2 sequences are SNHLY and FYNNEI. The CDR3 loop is CASSETNTQYF. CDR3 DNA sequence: TGTGCCAGCAGCGAGACCAATACGCAGTATTTT.

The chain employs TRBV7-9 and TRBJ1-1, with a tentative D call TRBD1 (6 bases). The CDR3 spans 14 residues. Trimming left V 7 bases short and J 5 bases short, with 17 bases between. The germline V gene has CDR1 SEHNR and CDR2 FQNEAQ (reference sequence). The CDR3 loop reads CASTPMVGGTEAFF. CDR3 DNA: TGTGCCAGCACCCCGATGGTAGGGGGAACTGAAGCTTTCTTT. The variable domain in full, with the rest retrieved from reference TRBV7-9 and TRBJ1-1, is DTGVSQNPRHKITKRGQNVTFRCDPISEHNRLYWYRQTLGQGPEFLTYFQNEAQLEKSRLLSDRFSAERPKGSFSTLEIQRTEQGDSAMYLCASTPMVGGTEAFFGQGTRLTVV.

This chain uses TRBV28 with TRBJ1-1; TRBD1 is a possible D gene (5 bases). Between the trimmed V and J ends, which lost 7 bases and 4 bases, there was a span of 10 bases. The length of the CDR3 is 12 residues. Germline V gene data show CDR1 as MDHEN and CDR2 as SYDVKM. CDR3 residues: CASIRGSTEAFF. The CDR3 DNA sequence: TGTGCCAGCATCCGGGGGTCCACTGAAGCTTTCTTT.

CDR3 protein: CASSPSTGVVGNTEAFF. Written as DNA, the CDR3 is TGTGCCAGCAGTCCCTCCACAGGGGTGGTGGGAAACACTGAAGCTTTCTTT. The V and J genes are TRBV27 and TRBJ1-1, with TRBD1 matching over 7 bases. V was clipped by 5 bases and J by 2 bases; unmatched bases: 14. Per the germline V gene, CDR1 is MNHEY and CDR2 is SMNVEV (reference sequence). The CDR3 is 17 residues long.

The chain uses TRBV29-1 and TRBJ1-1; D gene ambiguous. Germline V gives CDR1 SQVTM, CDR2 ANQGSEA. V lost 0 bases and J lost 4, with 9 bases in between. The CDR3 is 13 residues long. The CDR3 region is CSVEDQAGTEAFF. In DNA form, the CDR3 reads TGCAGCGTTGAAGATCAGGCAGGCACTGAAGCTTTCTTT.

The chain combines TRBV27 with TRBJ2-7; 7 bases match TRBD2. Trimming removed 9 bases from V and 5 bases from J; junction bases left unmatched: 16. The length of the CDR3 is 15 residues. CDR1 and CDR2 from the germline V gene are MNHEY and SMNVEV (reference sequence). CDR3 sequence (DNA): TGTGCCAGTGCAATGGCTGGCGGGAGAAGTAACGAGCAGTACTTC. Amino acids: CASAMAGGRSNEQYF.

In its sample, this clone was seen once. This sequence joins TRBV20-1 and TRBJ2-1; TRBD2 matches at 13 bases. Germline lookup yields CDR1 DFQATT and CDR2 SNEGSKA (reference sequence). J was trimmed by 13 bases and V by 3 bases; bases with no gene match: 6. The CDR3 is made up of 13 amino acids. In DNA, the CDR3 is TGCAGTGCTAGTGAGGGACTAGCGGGACAACAGTTCTTC. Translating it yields CSASEGLAGQQFF.

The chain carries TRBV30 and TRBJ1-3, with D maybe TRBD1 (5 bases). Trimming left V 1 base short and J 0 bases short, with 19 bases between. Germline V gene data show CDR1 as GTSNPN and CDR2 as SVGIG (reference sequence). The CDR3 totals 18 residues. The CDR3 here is CAWSGAGIPGGSGNTIYF. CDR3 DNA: TGTGCCTGGAGTGGGGCAGGGATACCTGGAGGCTCTGGAAACACCATATATTTT.

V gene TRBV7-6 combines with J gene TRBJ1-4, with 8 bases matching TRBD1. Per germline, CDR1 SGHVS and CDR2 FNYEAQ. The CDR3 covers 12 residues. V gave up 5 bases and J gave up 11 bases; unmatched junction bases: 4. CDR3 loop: CASSERTGKLFF. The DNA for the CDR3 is TGTGCCAGCAGCGAGCGGACAGGGAAACTGTTTTTT.

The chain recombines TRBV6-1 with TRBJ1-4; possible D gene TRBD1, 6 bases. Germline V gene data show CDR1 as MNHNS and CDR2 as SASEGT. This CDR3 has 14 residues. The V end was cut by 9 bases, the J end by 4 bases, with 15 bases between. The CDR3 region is CASERTANNEKLFF. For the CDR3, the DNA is TGTGCCAGTGAAAGGACAGCGAATAATGAAAAACTGTTTTTT.

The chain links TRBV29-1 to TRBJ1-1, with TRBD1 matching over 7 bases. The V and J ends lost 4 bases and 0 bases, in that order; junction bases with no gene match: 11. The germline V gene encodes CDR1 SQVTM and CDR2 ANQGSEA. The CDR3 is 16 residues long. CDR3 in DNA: TGCAGCGTTGGAAGGGGGCAGGGGAATCTGAACACTGAAGCTTTCTTT. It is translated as CSVGRGQGNLNTEAFF.

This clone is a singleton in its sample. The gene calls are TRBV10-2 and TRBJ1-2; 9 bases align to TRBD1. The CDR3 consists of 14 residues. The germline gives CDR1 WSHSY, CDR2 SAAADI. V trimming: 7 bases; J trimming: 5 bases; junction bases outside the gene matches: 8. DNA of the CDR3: TGCGCCAGCATGACGGACAGGGGTCCTTATGGCTACACCTTC. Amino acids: CASMTDRGPYGYTF.

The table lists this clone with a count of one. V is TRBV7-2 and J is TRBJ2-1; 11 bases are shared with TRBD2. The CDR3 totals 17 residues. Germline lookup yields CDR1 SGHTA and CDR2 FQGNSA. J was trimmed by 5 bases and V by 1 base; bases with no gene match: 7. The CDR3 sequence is CASSLVTSGSIDNEQFF. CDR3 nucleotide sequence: TGTGCCAGCAGCTTAGTTACTAGCGGGAGTATTGACAATGAGCAGTTCTTC.

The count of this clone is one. This CDR3 reads CASSPGAGIGSNTEAFF. CDR3 sequence (DNA): TGTGCCAGCTCACCAGGGGCAGGCATTGGGTCGAACACTGAAGCTTTCTTT. The rearrangement links TRBV18 to TRBJ1-1; D possibly corresponds to TRBD1 (5 bases). The germline gives CDR1 KGHSH, CDR2 LQKENI. The ends were cut back, 2 bases at V and 1 base at J, with 17 bases in the middle. This CDR3 is 17 amino acids long.

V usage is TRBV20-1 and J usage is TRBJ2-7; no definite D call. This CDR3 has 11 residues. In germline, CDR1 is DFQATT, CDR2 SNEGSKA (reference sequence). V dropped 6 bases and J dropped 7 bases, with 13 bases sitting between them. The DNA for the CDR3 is TGCAGTGCACTAACGCTGAGGGAGCAGTACTTC. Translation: CSALTLREQYF.

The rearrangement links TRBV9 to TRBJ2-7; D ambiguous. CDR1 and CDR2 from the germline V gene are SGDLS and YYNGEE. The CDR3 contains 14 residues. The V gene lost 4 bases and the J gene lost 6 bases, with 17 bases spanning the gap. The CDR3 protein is CASSPQKGSGEQYF. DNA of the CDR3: TGTGCCAGCAGCCCCCAGAAGGGTTCCGGCGAGCAGTACTTC.

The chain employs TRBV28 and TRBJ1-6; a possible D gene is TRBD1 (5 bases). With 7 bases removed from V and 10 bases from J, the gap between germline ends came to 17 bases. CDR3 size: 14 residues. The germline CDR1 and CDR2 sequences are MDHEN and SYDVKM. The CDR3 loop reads CASILFRGASPLHF. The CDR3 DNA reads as TGTGCCAGCATTCTATTTAGGGGCGCGTCACCCCTCCACTTT.

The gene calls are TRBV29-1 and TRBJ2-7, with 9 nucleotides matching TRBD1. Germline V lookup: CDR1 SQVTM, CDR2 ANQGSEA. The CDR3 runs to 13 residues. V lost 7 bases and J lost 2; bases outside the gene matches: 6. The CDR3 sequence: CSASGTGPYEQYF. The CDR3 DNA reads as TGCAGCGCCTCCGGGACAGGGCCCTACGAGCAGTACTTC.

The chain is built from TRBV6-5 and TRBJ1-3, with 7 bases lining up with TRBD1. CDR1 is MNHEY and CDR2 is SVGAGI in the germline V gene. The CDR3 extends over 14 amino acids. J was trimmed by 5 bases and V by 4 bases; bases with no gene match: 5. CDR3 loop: CASSSGTARNTIYF. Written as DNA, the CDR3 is TGTGCCAGCAGTTCCGGGACAGCTCGAAACACCATATATTTT.

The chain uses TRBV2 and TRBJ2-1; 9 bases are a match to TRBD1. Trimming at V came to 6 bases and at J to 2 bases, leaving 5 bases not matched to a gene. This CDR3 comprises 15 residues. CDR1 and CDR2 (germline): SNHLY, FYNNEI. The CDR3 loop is CASRKGQGTYNEQFF. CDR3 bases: TGTGCCAGCAGGAAGGGACAGGGAACCTACAATGAGCAGTTCTTC.

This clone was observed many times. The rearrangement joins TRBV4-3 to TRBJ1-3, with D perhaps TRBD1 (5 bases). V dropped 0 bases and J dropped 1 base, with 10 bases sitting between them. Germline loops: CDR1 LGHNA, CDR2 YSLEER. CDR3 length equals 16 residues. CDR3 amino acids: CASSQDSPGSGNTIYF. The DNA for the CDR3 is TGCGCCAGCAGCCAAGATTCACCAGGGTCTGGAAACACCATATATTTT.

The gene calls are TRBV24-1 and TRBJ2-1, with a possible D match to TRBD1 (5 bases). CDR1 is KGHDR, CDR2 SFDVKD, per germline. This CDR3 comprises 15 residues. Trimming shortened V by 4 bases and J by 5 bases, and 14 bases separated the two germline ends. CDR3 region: CATSDPGPSNNEQFF. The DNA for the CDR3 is TGTGCCACCAGTGACCCAGGGCCGAGCAACAATGAGCAGTTCTTC.